In its sample, the clone carrying this T cell receptor (beta chain) was seen once. The data were taken from a study of shared clonotypes between healthy human individuals. This table comes from immunoSEQ multiplex PCR, and its TCRdb copy is limited to in-frame clones, with some not included. The table has about 680,000 clones, about 90% seen once. The CDR3 sequence is 19 residues long. Germline CDR1 reads SEHNR; CDR2 reads FQNEAQ (reference sequence). The V gene end was trimmed by 4 bases and the J gene end by 6 bases; junction bases not matched to a gene: 17. The naive CD8 subset, CD45RO-negative cells positively selected for CCR7, excluded terminally differentiated effector memory CD45RA+ cells.

The source is a man between 25 and 39 years old in good health. The J gene is TRBJ2-1, the V gene TRBV7-9; 11 nucleotides line up with TRBD1. Material for sequencing was naive CD8+ T cells sorted from blood. The CDR3 DNA follows: TGTGCCAGCAGCTCCCCAGCGGGCCCACCGGGACAGGGGGGCAATGAGCAGTTCTTC. Amino acids: CASSSPAGPPGQGGNEQFF.